This T cell receptor (beta chain) was found in a study of early stage breast cancer tumors. About the research overall: Average read coverage per sample was 9 to 10-fold.

TCRdb's copy holds only in-frame clones and misses some; the assay was immunoSEQ multiplex PCR. The table records approximately 30,000 clones, approximately 80% of them present only once. Germline V CDR1 and CDR2: SQVTM, ANQGSEA. The CDR3 runs to 11 residues. Trimming cost V 3 bases and J 8 bases, with 10 bases left between them. The clonotype comes from a person between 55 and 70 years old with breast cancer. The chain combines TRBV29-1 with TRBJ1-2; weak D call: TRBD1 (5 bases). Sequenced sample: blood. Here the CDR3 DNA reads TGCAGCGTTGACTCCCAGGGAGGCTACACCTTC. Translating gives CSVDSQGGYTF.